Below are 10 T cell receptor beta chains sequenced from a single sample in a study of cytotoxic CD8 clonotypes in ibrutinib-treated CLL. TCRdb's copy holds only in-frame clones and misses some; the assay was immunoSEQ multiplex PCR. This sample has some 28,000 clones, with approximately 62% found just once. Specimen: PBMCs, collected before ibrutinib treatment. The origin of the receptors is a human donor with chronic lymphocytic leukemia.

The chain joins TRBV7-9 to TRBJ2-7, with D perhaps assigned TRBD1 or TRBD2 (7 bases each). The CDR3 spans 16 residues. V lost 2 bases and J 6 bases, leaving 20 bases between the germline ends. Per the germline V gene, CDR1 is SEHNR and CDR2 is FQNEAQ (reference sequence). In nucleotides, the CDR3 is TGTGCCAGCAGCTTATTCGCGGGGGAGGGGGCTTCCGAGCAGTACTTC. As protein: CASSLFAGEGASEQYF.

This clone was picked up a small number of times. This CDR3 is CASSEPDRNGYTF. In DNA, the CDR3 is TGTGCCAGCAGTGAGCCGGACAGAAATGGCTACACCTTC. The chain uses TRBV6-1 and TRBJ1-2; tentative D call: TRBD1 (6 bases). The ends were cut back, 3 bases at V and 6 bases at J, with 11 bases in the middle. This CDR3 region has 13 residues. Germline CDR1 and CDR2: MNHNS and SASEGT.

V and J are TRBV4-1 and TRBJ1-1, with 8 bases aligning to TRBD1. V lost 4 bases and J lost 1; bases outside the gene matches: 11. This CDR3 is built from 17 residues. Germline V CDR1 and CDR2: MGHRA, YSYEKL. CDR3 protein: CASSRITGTGENTEAFF. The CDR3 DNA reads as TGCGCCAGCAGCCGGATCACCGGGACAGGAGAGAACACTGAAGCTTTCTTT.

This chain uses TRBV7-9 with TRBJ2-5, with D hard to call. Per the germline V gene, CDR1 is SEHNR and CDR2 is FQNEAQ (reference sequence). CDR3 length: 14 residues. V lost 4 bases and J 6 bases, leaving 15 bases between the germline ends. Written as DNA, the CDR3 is TGTGCCAGCAGCTCACCCACAACAGTGCAGACCCAGTACTTC. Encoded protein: CASSSPTTVQTQYF.

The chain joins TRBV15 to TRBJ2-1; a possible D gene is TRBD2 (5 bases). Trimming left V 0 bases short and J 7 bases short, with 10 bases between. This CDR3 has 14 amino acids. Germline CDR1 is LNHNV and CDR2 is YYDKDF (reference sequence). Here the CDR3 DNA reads TGTGCCACCAGCAGAGAAGACTACGGGAATGAGCAGTTCTTC. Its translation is CATSREDYGNEQFF. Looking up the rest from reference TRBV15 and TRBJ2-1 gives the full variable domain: DAMVIQNPRYQVTQFGKPVTLSCSQTLNHNVMYWYQQKSSQAPKLLFHYYDKDFNNEADTPDNFQSRRPNTSFCFLDIRSPGLGDTAMYLCATSREDYGNEQFFGPGTRLTVL.

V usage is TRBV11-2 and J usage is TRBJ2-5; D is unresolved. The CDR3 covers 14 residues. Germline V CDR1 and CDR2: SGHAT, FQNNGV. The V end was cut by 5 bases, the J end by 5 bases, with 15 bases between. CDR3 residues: CASSQMPVSETQYF. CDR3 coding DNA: TGTGCCAGCAGCCAGATGCCAGTGTCGGAGACCCAGTACTTC.

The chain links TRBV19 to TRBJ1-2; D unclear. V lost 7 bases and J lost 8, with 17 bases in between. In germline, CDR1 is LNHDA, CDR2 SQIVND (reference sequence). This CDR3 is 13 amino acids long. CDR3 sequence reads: CASTEGNDWGYTF. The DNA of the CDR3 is TGTGCCAGTACCGAGGGTAATGATTGGGGCTACACCTTC.

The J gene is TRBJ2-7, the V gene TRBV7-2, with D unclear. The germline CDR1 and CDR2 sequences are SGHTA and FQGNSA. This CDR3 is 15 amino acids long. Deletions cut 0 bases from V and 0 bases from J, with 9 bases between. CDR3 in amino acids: CASSLAPRSSYEQYF. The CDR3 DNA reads TGTGCCAGCAGCTTAGCTCCCAGGAGCTCCTACGAGCAGTACTTC.

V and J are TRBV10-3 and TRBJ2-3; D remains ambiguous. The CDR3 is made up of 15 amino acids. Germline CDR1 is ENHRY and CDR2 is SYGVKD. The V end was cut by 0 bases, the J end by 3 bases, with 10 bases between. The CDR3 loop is CAISESSLSTDTQYF. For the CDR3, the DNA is TGTGCCATCAGTGAGTCGAGTCTAAGTACAGATACGCAGTATTTT.

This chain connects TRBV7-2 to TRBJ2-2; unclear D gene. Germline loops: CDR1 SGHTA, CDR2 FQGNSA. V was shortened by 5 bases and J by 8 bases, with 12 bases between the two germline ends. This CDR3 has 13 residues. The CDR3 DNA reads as TGTGCCAGCAGCGCCCATGGATCTGGGGAGCTGTTTTTT. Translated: CASSAHGSGELFF.